The TCR beta chain under discussion was sequenced for a study of blood T cell repertoires in COVID-19. The study recruited people aged about 18 to 90 years across 24 US areas. The CDR3 is 13 residues long. V was pared by 5 bases and J by 4 bases, with 11 bases between. Per germline, CDR1 SEHNR and CDR2 FQNEAQ (reference sequence). Generated by immunoSEQ multiplex PCR, the TCRdb table keeps only in-frame clones and is missing some. The data hold a few hundred thousand clones, with just over 85% observed a single time. The receptor's source is a young woman who had recovered from COVID-19. The sample consisted of PBMCs or T cells enriched from blood (not recorded which). The chain combines TRBV7-9 with TRBJ1-1, with D possibly TRBD1 on 6 matching bases. CDR3 DNA: TGTGCCAGCAGCGGCAGGGGTAGCACTGAAGCTTTCTTT. It is translated as CASSGRGSTEAFF.